These T cell receptor beta chains were read from a single sample in a study of identical twins. In TCRdb, the 5' RACE reads were re-called with MiXCR into one record per CDR3 protein. Of 600,000 to 800,000 distinct CDR3 sequences listed, around 21% were seen once; the top ten hold 4% to 5.5%. This sample was also put to use in a study of T cells expressing NK-cell markers.

The sequencing sample was made of PBMCs. These receptors all come from a woman younger than 35 in good health. CDR3s include the opening cysteine and the closing phenylalanine or tryptophan. A D gene is named only where the DNA matches it firmly. Rows may omit the clone size; those that give it use once, few, many or a size class.

TRBV20-1,TRBJ1-5,NA,NA,TGCAGTGCTAGGAAGGGGATTACTCAGCCCCAGCATTTT,CSARKGITQPQHF
TRBV5-1,TRBJ1-3,NA,few,TGCGCCAGCAGGCCTGGGCCCGGAGGAAACACCATATATTTT,CASRPGPGGNTIYF
TRBV20-1,TRBJ1-2,NA,few,TGCAGTGCCTATAAAGGGGGGGGAAGTGGCTACACCTTC,CSAYKGGGSGYTF
TRBV5-1,TRBJ2-1,TRBD2,NA,TGCGCTAGCAGCTTGGTCCTAGCGGGGCGCCAGATCTTCTTC,CASSLVLAGRQIFF
TRBV7-3,TRBJ2-3,TRBD2,NA,TGTGCCAGCAGCTTAACCCAGCGGGGGGGCCAAGATACGCAGTATTTT,CASSLTQRGGQDTQYF
TRBV27,TRBJ2-7,TRBD2,few,TGTGCCAGCAGACCCCCCCCGGGACTAGACTCCTACGAGCAGTACTTC,CASRPPPGLDSYEQYF
TRBV5-1,TRBJ2-3,TRBD2,few,TGCGCCAGCAGCGAGGGGCGGGCTAGCGGAGATACGCAGTATTTT,CASSEGRASGDTQYF
TRBV20-1,TRBJ2-1,NA,NA,TGCAGTGCTAGAGAATGGGGTGGGCCCTACAATGAGCAGTTCTTC,CSAREWGGPYNEQFF
TRBV29-1,TRBJ2-5,NA,few,TGCAGCGTCGAAAGGCCGGGTCCAGGGCCGGTGGAGACCCAGTACTTC,CSVERPGPGPVETQYF
TRBV20-1,TRBJ2-7,TRBD1,NA,TGCAGTGCTAGAGATGCCGACAGGGGAGACGAGCAGTACTTC,CSARDADRGDEQYF
TRBV5-1,TRBJ2-1,TRBD2,NA,TGCGCCAGCAGCCCGGGGACTATTTACGACAATGAGCAGTTCTTC,CASSPGTIYDNEQFF
TRBV12-3/TRBV12-4,TRBJ2-5,NA,many,TGTGCCAGCAGTTTATCTGGCGGGACCCAAGAGACCCAGTACTTC,CASSLSGGTQETQYF
TRBV4-3,TRBJ2-2,NA,once,TGCGCCAGCAGCCTTGGTCCCGGGGGTGGAACCGGGGAGCTGTTTTTT,CASSLGPGGGTGELFF
TRBV23-1,TRBJ1-1,NA,NA,TGCGCCAGCAGTCAAGAACAGGCGAACACTGAAGCTTTCTTT,CASSQEQANTEAFF
TRBV5-1,TRBJ2-5,NA,many,TGTGCCAGCAGCCCGTACCAAGAGACCCAGTACTTC,CASSPYQETQYF
TRBV7-8,TRBJ1-6,NA,many,TGTGCCAGCAGCCCGGGACACTCAATCGGGGCATATAATTCACCCCTCCACTTT,CASSPGHSIGAYNSPLHF
TRBV7-6,TRBJ2-3,NA,many,TGTGCCAGCAGCTTATTGTCACGCGTAAGCACAGATACGCAGTATTTT,CASSLLSRVSTDTQYF
TRBV29-1,TRBJ2-2,NA,many,TGCAGCGTCAGCACAGGGTCCGGGGAGCTGTTTTTT,CSVSTGSGELFF